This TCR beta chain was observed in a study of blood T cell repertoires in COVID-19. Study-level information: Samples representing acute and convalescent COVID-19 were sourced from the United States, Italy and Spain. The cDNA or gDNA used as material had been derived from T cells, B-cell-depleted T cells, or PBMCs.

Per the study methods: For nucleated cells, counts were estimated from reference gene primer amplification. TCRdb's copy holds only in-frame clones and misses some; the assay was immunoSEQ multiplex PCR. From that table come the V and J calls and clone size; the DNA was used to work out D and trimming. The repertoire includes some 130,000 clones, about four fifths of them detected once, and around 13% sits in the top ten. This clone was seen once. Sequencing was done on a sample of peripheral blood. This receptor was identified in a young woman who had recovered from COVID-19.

CDR3 protein: CASSLDGKTNEKLFF. CDR3 in DNA: TGCGCCAGCAGCTTGGACGGGAAGACTAATGAAAAACTGTTTTTT. The chain joins TRBV5-1 to TRBJ1-4, with unresolved D. Trimming pared 0 bases from V and 2 bases from J, leaving 8 bases between. Germline V CDR1 and CDR2: SGHRS, YFSETQ. There are 15 residues in the CDR3.